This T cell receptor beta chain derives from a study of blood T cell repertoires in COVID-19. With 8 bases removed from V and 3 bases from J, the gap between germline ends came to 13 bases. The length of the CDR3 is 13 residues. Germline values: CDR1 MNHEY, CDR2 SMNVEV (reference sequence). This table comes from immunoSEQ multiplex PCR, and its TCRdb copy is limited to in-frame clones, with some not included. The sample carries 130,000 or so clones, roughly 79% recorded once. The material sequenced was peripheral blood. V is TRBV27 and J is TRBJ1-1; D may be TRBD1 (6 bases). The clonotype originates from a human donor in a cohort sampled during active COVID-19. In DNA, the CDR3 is TGTGCCAGCGGGCAGGACAGACACACTGAAGCTTTCTTT. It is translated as CASGQDRHTEAFF.